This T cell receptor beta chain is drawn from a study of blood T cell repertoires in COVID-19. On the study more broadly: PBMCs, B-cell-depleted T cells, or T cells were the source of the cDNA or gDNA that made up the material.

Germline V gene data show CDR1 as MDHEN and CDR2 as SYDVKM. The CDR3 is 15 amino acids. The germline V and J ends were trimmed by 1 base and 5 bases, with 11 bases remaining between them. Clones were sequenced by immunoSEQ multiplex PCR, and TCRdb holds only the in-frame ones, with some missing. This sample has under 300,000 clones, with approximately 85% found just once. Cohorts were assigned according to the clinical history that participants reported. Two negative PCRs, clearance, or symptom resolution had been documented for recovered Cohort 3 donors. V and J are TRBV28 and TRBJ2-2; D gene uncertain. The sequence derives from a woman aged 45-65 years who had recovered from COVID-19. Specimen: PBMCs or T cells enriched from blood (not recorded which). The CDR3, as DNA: TGTGCCAGCAGTTTATATGTCTTCACAACCGGGGAGCTGTTTTTT. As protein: CASSLYVFTTGELFF.